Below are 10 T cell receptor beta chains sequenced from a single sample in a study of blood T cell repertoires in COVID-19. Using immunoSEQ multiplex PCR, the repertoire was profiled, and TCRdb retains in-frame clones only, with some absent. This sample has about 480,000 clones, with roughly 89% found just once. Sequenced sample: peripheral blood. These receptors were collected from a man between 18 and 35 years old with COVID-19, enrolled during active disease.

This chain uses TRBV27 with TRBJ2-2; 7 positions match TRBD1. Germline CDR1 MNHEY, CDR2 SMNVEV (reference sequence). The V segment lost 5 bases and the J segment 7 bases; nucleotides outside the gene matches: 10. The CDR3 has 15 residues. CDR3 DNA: TGTGCCAGCAGTCGATTAGACAGGGTGGACGGGGAGCTGTTTTTT. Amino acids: CASSRLDRVDGELFF.

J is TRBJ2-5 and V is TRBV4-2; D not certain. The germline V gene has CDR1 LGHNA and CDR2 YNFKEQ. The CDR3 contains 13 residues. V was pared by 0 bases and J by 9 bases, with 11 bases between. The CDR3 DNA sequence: TGTGCCAGCAGCCAAGATGAGGTTACATCCCAGTACTTC. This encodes CASSQDEVTSQYF.

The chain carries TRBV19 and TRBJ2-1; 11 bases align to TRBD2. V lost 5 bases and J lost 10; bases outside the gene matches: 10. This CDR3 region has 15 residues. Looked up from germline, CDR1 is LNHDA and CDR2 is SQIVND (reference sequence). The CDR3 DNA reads TGTGCCAGTAGTGAATCTAGCGGGGGGCGGTGGGAGCAGTTCTTC. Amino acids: CASSESSGGRWEQFF.

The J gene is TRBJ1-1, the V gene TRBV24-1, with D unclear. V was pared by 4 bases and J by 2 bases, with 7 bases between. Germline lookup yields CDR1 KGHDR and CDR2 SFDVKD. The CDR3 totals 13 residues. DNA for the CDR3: TGTGCCACCAGTGAGTCAGTTAACACTGAAGCTTTCTTT. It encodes CATSESVNTEAFF.

CDR3 residues: CASSPGTSRSGELFF. The CDR3 bases are TGTGCCAGCAGCCCTGGGACTAGCCGGAGCGGGGAGCTGTTTTTT. The genes are TRBV3-1 (or the pseudogene TRBV3-2) and TRBJ2-2; 9 positions match TRBD2. This CDR3 has 15 amino acids. Trimming at V came to 4 bases and at J to 7 bases, leaving 7 bases not matched to a gene. The germline V gene has CDR1 LGHDT and CDR2 YNNKEL (reference sequence).

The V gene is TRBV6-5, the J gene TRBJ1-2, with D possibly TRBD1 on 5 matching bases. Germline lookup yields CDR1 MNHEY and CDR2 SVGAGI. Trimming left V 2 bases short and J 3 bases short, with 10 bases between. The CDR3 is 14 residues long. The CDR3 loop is CASSYDRRDYGYTF. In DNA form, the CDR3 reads TGTGCCAGCAGTTACGACAGAAGGGACTATGGCTACACCTTC.

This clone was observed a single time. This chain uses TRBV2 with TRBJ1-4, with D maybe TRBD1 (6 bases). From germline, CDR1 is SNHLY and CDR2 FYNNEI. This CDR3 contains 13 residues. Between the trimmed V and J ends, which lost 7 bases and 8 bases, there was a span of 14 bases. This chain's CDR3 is CASMRQGREKLFF. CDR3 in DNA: TGTGCCAGCATGCGGCAGGGGAGAGAAAAACTGTTTTTT.

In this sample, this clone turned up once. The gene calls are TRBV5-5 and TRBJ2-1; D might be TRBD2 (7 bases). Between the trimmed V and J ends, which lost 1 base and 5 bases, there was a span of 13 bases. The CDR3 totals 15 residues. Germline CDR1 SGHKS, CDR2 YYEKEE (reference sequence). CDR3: CASSLWEGENNEQFF. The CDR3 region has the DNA TGTGCCAGCAGCTTGTGGGAGGGGGAAAACAATGAGCAGTTCTTC. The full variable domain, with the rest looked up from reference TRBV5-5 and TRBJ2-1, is DAGVTQSPTHLIKTRGQQVTLRCSPISGHKSVSWYQQVLGQGPQFIFQYYEKEERGRGNFPDRFSARQFPNYSSELNVNALLLGDSALYLCASSLWEGENNEQFFGPGTRLTVL.

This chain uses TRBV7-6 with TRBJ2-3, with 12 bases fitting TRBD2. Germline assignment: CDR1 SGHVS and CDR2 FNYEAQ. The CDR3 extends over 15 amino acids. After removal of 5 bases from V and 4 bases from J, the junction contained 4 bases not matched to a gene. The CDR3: CASSRRLAGADTQYF. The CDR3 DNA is TGTGCCAGCAGCCGACGACTAGCGGGAGCAGATACGCAGTATTTT.

The CDR3 region is CASTTRVAGVYEQYF. CDR3 nucleotides: TGTGCCAGCACCACCCGAGTGGCGGGAGTCTACGAGCAGTACTTC. The chain recombines TRBV5-4 with TRBJ2-7; 7 bases are a match to TRBD2. Germline loops: CDR1 SGHNT, CDR2 YYREEE (reference sequence). This CDR3 is built from 15 residues. J lost 3 bases, V lost 6 bases, and 12 bases had no gene match. The full variable domain, rest sourced from reference TRBV5-4 and TRBJ2-7, is ETGVTQSPTHLIKTRGQQVTLRCSSQSGHNTVSWYQQALGQGPQFIFQYYREEENGRGNFPPRFSGLQFPNYSSELNVNALELDDSALYLCASTTRVAGVYEQYFGPGTRLTVT.